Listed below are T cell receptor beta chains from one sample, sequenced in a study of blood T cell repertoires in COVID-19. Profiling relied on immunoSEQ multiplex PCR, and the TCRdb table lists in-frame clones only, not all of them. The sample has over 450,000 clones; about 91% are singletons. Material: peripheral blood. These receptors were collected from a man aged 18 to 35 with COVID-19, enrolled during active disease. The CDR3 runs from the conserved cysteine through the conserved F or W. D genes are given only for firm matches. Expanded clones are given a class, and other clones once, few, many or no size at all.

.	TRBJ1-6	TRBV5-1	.	CASRRRQDFNSPLHF	TGCGCCAGCAGGCGAAGACAGGACTTTAATTCACCCCTCCACTTT
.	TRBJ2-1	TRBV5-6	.	CASSLVWAEQFF	TGTGCCAGCAGCTTGGTCTGGGCCGAGCAGTTCTTC
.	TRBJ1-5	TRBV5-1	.	CASSLGGIGNQPQHF	TGCGCCAGCAGTCTCGGGGGTATAGGCAATCAGCCCCAGCATTTT
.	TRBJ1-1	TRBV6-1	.	CASSEPGQMMNTEAFF	TGTGCCAGCAGTGAACCGGGACAAATGATGAACACTGAAGCTTTCTTT
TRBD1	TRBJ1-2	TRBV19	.	CASSMGTGAYGYTF	TGTGCCAGTAGTATGGGGACAGGGGCCTATGGCTACACCTTC
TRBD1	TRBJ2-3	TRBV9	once	CASSSRQGQEDTQYF	TGTGCCAGCAGCTCTCGACAGGGGCAAGAGGATACGCAGTATTTT
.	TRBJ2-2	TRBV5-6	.	CASSLETRGELFF	TGTGCCAGCAGCCTAGAAACCCGCGGGGAGCTGTTTTTT
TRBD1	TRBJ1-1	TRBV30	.	CAWTYRDRMNTEAFF	TGTGCCTGGACCTACCGGGACAGGATGAACACTGAAGCTTTCTTT
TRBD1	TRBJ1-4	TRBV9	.	CASSVFSGQANEKLFF	TGTGCCAGCAGCGTATTTAGTGGACAGGCTAATGAAAAACTGTTTTTT
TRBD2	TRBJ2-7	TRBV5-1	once	CASGDTSGGPTYEQYF	TGCGCCAGCGGAGACACTAGCGGGGGTCCCACCTACGAGCAGTACTTC
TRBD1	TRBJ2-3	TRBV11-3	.	CASSAPGGTDTQYF	TGTGCCAGCAGTGCGCCAGGGGGAACAGATACGCAGTATTTT
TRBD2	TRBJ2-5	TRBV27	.	CASSTTSGGAGETQYF	TGTGCCAGCAGTACCACAAGCGGGGGGGCCGGAGAGACCCAGTACTTC
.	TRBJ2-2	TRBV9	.	CASSVGPGTGELFF	TGTGCCAGCAGCGTAGGTCCGGGGACCGGGGAGCTGTTTTTT
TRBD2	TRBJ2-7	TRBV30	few	CAWTSGRASREQYF	TGTGCCTGGACAAGCGGGAGGGCCTCGAGGGAGCAGTACTTC
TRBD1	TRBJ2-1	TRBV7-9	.	CASSHRGQGANFEQFF	TGTGCCAGCAGCCACCGTGGACAGGGGGCGAATTTTGAGCAGTTCTTC
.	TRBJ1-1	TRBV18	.	CASSPTGVLGTEAFF	TGTGCCAGCTCACCCACGGGGGTATTGGGTACTGAAGCTTTCTTT
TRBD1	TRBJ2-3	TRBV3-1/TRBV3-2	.	CASSHRQGTVDTQYF	TGTGCCAGCAGCCATAGACAGGGCACAGTGGATACGCAGTATTTT
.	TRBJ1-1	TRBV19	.	CASSIMGAGGTEAFF	TGTGCCAGTAGTATTATGGGGGCCGGTGGCACTGAAGCTTTCTTT
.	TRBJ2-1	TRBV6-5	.	CASSWRQGSNEQFF	TGTGCCAGCAGTTGGCGGCAGGGGAGCAATGAGCAGTTCTTC
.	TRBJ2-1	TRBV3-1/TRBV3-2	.	CASSQVVLHEQFF	TGTGCCAGCAGCCAAGTCGTCCTCCATGAGCAGTTCTTC
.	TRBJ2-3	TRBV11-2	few	CASSHTDTQYF	TGTGCCAGCAGTCACACAGATACGCAGTATTTT
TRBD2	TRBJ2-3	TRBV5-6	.	CASTLSTSGISDTQYF	TGTGCCAGCACCCTCTCGACTAGCGGCATATCAGATACGCAGTATTTT
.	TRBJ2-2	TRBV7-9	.	CASSLVPLVTGNTGELFF	TGTGCCAGCAGCTTAGTCCCTCTAGTGACAGGGAACACCGGGGAGCTGTTTTTT
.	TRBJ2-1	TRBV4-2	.	CASSQLSGGLNNEQFF	TGTGCCAGCAGCCAACTGTCCGGCGGACTAAACAATGAGCAGTTCTTC
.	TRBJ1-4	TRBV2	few	CASSVQGRGEKLFF	TGTGCCAGCAGTGTTCAGGGTCGAGGTGAAAAACTGTTTTTT
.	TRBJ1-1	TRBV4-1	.	CASSQDMIGGNTEAFF	TGCGCCAGCAGCCAAGACATGATCGGGGGGAACACTGAAGCTTTCTTT
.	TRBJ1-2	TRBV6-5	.	CASSYGGGPYGYTF	TGTGCCAGCAGTTATGGGGGGGGCCCCTATGGCTACACCTTC
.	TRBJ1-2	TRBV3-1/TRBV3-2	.	CASSQTARDYGYTF	TGTGCCAGCAGCCAAACCGCCAGGGACTATGGCTACACCTTC
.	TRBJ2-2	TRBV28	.	CASSPRLDSNTGELFF	TGTGCCAGCAGTCCTCGCCTGGACTCAAACACCGGGGAGCTGTTTTTT
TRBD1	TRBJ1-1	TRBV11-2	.	CASSVDRGTEAFF	TGTGCCAGCAGCGTCGACAGGGGTACTGAAGCTTTCTTT
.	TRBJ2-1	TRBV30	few	CAWSVWQGGNEQFF	TGTGCCTGGAGTGTGTGGCAGGGCGGTAATGAGCAGTTCTTC
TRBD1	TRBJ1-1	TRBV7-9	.	CASSKDRGAEAFF	TGTGCCAGCAGCAAGGACAGGGGGGCTGAAGCTTTCTTT
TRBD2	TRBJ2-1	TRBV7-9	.	CASSLSRGTPRVAGNEQFF	TGTGCCAGCAGCTTATCGCGGGGGACCCCCCGGGTGGCAGGCAATGAGCAGTTCTTC
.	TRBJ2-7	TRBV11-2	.	CASSLILGPYEQYF	TGTGCCAGCAGCTTGATTCTAGGCCCCTACGAGCAGTACTTC
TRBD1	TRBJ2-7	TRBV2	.	CASSGAGGDKSYEQYF	TGTGCCAGCAGCGGAGCAGGGGGCGATAAATCCTACGAGCAGTACTTC
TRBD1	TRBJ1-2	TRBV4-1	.	CASSQRDRGDYGYTF	TGCGCCAGCAGCCAGAGGGACAGGGGGGACTATGGCTACACCTTC
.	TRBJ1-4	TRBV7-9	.	CASSPQGATNEKLFF	TGTGCCAGCAGTCCGCAGGGTGCAACTAATGAAAAACTGTTTTTT
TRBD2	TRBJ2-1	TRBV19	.	CASSMGAGLSYNEQFF	TGTGCCAGTAGTATGGGAGCGGGGCTCTCCTACAATGAGCAGTTCTTC
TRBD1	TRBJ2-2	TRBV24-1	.	CAAGTDTNTGELFF	TGTGCCGCTGGGACAGACACCAACACCGGGGAGCTGTTTTTT
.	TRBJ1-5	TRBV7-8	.	CASSLAAGNNNQPQHF	TGTGCCAGCAGCTTAGCGGCAGGGAACAACAATCAGCCCCAGCATTTT
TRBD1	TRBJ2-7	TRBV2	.	CASRTGTGSYEQYF	TGTGCCAGCAGAACCGGGACAGGGTCCTACGAGCAGTACTTC
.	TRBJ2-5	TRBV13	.	CASSFRRRGETQYF	TGTGCCAGCAGCTTCCGAAGGAGGGGAGAGACCCAGTACTTC
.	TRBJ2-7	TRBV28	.	CASINSRSYEQYF	TGTGCCAGCATTAACTCCCGCTCCTACGAGCAGTACTTC
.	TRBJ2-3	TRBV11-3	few	CASSLAGKTDTQYF	TGTGCCAGCAGCTTAGCGGGGAAGACAGATACGCAGTATTTT
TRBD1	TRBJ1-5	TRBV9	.	CASSVAGGMDQPQHF	TGTGCCAGCAGCGTCGCAGGGGGCATGGATCAGCCCCAGCATTTT
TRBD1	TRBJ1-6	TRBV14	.	CASSQTGAGSPLHF	TGTGCCAGCAGCCAGACAGGGGCGGGTTCACCCCTCCACTTT
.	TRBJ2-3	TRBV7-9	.	CASSLHRGLTTSTDTQYF	TGTGCCAGCAGCCTGCATCGGGGTCTAACTACTAGCACAGATACGCAGTATTTT
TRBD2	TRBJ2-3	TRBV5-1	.	CASSPLAGGLRDTQYF	TGCGCCAGCAGCCCATTAGCGGGGGGGCTACGAGATACGCAGTATTTT
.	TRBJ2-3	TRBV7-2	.	CASSDTGTQYF	TGTGCCAGCAGCGATACAGGGACGCAGTATTTT